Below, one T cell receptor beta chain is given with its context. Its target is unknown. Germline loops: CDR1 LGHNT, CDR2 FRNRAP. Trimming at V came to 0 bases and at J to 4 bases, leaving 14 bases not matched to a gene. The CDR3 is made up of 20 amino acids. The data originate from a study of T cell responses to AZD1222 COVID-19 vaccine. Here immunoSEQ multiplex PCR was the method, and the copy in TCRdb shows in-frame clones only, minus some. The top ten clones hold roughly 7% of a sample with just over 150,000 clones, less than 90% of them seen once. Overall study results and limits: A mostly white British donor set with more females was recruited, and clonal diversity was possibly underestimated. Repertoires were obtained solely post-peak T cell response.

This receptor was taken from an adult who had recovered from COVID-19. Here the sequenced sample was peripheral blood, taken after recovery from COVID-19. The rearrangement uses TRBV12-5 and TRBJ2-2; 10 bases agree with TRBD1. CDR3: CASGLVLGSGTGAATGELFF. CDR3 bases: TGTGCTAGTGGTTTGGTGCTGGGGTCCGGGACAGGGGCCGCCACCGGGGAGCTGTTTTTT.